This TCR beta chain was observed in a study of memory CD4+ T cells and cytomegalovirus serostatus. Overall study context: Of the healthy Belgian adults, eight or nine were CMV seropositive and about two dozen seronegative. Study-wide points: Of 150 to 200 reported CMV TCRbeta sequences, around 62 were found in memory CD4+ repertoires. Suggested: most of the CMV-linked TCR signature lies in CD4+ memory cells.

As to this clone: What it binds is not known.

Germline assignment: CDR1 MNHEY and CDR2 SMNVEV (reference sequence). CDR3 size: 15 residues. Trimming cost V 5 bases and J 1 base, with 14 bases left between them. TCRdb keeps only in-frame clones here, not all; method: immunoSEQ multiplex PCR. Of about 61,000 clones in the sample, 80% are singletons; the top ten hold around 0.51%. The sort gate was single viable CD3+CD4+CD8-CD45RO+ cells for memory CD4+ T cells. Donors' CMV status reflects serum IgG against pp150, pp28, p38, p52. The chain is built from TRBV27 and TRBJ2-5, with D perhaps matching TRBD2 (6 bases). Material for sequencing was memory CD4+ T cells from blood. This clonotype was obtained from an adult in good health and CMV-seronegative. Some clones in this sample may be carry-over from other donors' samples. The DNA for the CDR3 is TGTGCCAGCAGTCTCCCCGGGACTCGCCAAGAGACCCAGTACTTC. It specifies CASSLPGTRQETQYF.